Sequencing of this T cell receptor beta chain was carried out in a study of T-cell memory formation after mild COVID-19. For the study at large: In these data, TCR clusters were largely donor specific. Notes on the study in general: Largely, contracting CD4+ clones fell within CM and EM, and contracting CD8+ clones within EMRA.

MiXCR, run by TCRdb on the 5' RACE reads, gives a single entry per CDR3 protein. The data show 380,000 or so distinct CDR3 sequences, 12% to 15% seen once. V dropped 1 base and J dropped 3 bases, with 15 bases sitting between them. The length of the CDR3 is 16 residues. Germline CDR1 and CDR2: MGHRA and YSYEKL. Details on this clonotype: Its antigen is still unknown.

The specimen was PBMCs or a T cell subset sorted from them (not recorded which). The clonotype was recovered from a man between 18 and 35 years old who had mild COVID-19 (a few samples of this study predate the infection). Cell type and time point are not known. The gene calls are TRBV4-1 and TRBJ1-1; no firm D call. CDR3 amino acids: CASSQVSYARDTEAFF. The CDR3 coding sequence is TGCGCCAGCAGCCAAGTCTCATACGCGAGGGACACTGAAGCTTTCTTT.